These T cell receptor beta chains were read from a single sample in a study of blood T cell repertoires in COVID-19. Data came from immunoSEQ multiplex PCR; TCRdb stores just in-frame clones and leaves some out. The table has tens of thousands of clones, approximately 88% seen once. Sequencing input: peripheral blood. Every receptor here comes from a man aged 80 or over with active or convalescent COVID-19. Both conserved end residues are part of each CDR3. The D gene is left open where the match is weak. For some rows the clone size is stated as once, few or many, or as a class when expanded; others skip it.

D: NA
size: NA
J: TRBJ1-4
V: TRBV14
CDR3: CASSQTAYEKLFF
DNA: TGTGCCAGCAGCCAAACCGCGTACGAAAAACTGTTTTTT

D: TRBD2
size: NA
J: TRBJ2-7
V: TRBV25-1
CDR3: CASSDSRGLAGVEQYF
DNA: TGTGCCAGCAGTGACAGCCGGGGACTAGCGGGAGTCGAGCAGTACTTC

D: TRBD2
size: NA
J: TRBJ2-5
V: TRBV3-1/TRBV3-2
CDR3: CASSQDLASGQETQYF
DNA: TGTGCCAGCAGCCAAGACTTGGCTAGCGGGCAAGAGACCCAGTACTTC

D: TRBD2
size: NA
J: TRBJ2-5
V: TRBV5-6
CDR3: CASSFSGPAQGTQYF
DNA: TGTGCCAGCAGCTTTAGCGGGCCGGCCCAGGGGACCCAGTACTTC

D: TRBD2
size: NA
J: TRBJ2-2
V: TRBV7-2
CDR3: CASTPPGTAGVGGELFF
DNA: TGTGCCAGCACCCCACCGGGTACAGCGGGAGTGGGCGGGGAGCTGTTTTTT

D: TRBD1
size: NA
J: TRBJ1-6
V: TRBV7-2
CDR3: CASSFDRGSLSPLHF
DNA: TGTGCCAGCAGTTTCGACAGGGGGTCGCTTTCACCCCTCCACTTT

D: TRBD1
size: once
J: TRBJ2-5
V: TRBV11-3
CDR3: CASSLSLRGQGFETQYF
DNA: TGTGCCAGCAGCTTATCCCTCCGGGGACAGGGCTTCGAGACCCAGTACTTC

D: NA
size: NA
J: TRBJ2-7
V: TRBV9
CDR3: CASSDRAREQYF
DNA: TGTGCCAGCAGCGACAGGGCGCGCGAGCAGTACTTC

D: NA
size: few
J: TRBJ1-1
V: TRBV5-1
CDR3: CASRSSPGERTEAFF
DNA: TGCGCCAGCAGGAGCTCCCCCGGGGAACGCACTGAAGCTTTCTTT

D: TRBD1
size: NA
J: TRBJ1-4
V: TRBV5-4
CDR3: CASSLQGADEKLFF
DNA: TGTGCCAGCAGCTTACAGGGGGCGGATGAAAAACTGTTTTTT

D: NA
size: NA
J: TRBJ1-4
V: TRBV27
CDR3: CASSFAGRTNEKLFF
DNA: TGTGCCAGCAGTTTTGCCGGTCGAACTAATGAAAAACTGTTTTTT

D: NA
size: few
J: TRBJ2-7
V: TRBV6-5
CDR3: CASSYPGGGSYEQYF
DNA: TGTGCCAGCAGTTACCCGGGTGGAGGGTCCTACGAGCAGTACTTC

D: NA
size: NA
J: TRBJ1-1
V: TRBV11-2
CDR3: CASSLDAGFGTEAFF
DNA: TGTGCCAGCAGCTTAGATGCAGGGTTCGGGACTGAAGCTTTCTTT

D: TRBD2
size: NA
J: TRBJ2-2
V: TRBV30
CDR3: CAWKTSGTGELFF
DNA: TGTGCCTGGAAGACTAGCGGCACCGGGGAGCTGTTTTTT

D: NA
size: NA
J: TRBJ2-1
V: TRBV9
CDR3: CASSVALESTYNEQFF
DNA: TGTGCCAGCAGCGTAGCGTTAGAATCCACTTACAATGAGCAGTTCTTC

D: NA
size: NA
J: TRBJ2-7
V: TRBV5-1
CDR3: CASSLGGRASSYEQYF
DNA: TGCGCCAGCAGCTTGGGGGGCAGGGCAAGCTCCTACGAGCAGTACTTC

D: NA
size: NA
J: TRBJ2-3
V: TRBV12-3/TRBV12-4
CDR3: CASRRTGTDTQYF
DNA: TGTGCCAGCAGGAGGACAGGCACAGATACGCAGTATTTT

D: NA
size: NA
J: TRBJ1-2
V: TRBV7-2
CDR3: CASSLAGAGTNYGYTF
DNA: TGTGCCAGCAGCTTAGCGGGGGCAGGGACAAACTATGGCTACACCTTC

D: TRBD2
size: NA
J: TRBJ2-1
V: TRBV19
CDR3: CASSIGRGALSSYNEQFF
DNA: TGTGCCAGTAGTATCGGGCGGGGGGCCCTCAGCTCCTACAATGAGCAGTTCTTC

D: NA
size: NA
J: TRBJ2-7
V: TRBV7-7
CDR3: CASSPTGRGEQYF
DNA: TGTGCTAGCAGCCCGACAGGGCGGGGCGAGCAGTACTTC

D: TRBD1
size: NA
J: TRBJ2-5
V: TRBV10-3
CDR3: CATQGDRGRVETQYF
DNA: TGTGCCACCCAAGGGGACAGGGGGCGCGTGGAGACCCAGTACTTC

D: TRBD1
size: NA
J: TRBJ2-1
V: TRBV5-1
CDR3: CASSTGQGTVEQFF
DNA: TGCGCCAGCAGCACGGGACAGGGGACGGTTGAGCAGTTCTTC

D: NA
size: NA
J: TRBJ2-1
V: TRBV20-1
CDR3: CSASWRDLYNEQFF
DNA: TGCAGTGCCAGTTGGCGGGACCTCTACAATGAGCAGTTCTTC

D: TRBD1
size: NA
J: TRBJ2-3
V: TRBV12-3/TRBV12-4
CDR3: CASSQQGNTQYF
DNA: TGTGCCAGCAGTCAACAGGGGAATACGCAGTATTTT

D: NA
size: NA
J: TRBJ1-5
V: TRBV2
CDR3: CASSAQGMNQPQHF
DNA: TGTGCCAGCAGTGCTCAGGGAATGAATCAGCCCCAGCATTTT

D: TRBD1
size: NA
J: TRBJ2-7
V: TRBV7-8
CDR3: CASSTPDRGIYEQYF
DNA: TGTGCCAGCAGCACACCGGACAGGGGAATCTACGAGCAGTACTTC

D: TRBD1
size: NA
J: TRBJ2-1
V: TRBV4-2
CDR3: CASSTPQGTSSYNEQFF
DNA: TGTGCCAGCAGCACCCCACAGGGGACCAGCTCCTACAATGAGCAGTTCTTC

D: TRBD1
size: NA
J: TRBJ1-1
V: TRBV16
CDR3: CASSQRGQGLNTEAFF
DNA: TGTGCCAGCAGCCAACGGGGACAGGGACTGAACACTGAAGCTTTCTTT

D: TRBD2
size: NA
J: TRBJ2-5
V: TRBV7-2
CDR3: CASSPTSGQETQYF
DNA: TGTGCCAGCAGCCCGACTAGCGGGCAAGAGACCCAGTACTTC

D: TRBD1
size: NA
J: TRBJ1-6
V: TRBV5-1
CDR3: CASSSWDRGLGSPLHF
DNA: TGCGCCAGCAGCTCTTGGGACAGGGGGCTTGGTTCACCCCTCCACTTT

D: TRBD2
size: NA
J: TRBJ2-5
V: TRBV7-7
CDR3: CASSLVTGGPRETQYF
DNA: TGTGCTAGCAGCTTAGTTACGGGGGGTCCCCGGGAGACCCAGTACTTC

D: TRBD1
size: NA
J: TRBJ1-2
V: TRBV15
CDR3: CATSREITGGSGYTF
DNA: TGTGCCACCAGCAGAGAAATTACAGGGGGCAGTGGCTACACCTTC

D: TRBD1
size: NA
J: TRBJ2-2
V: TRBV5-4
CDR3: CATQTGGTNTGELFF
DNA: TGTGCCACCCAGACAGGGGGGACGAACACCGGGGAGCTGTTTTTT

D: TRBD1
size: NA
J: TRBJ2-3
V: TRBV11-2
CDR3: CASSQRGTGGTDTQYF
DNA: TGTGCCAGCAGCCAACGTGGGACAGGGGGCACAGATACGCAGTATTTT

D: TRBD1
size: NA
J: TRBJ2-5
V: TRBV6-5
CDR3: CASSLQGAQGTQYF
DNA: TGTGCCAGCAGTCTACAGGGGGCTCAAGGGACCCAGTACTTC

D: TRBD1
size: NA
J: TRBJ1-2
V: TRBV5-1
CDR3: CASSLGQGIDGYTF
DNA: TGCGCCAGCAGCTTGGGACAGGGGATCGATGGCTACACCTTC

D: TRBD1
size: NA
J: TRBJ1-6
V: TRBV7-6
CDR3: CASSTRQGRGSPLHF
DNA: TGTGCCAGCAGCACCAGACAGGGCCGGGGGTCACCCCTCCACTTT

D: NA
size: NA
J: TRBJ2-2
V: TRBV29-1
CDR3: CSVDVTDTGELFF
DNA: TGCAGCGTTGACGTGACTGACACCGGGGAGCTGTTTTTT

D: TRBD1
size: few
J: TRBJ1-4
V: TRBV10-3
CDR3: CAISRTGGNEKLFF
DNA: TGTGCCATCTCAAGGACAGGGGGTAATGAAAAACTGTTTTTT

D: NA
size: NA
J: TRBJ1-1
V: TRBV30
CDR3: CAWSRGHPNTEAFF
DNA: TGTGCCTGGAGTAGGGGACATCCGAACACTGAAGCTTTCTTT

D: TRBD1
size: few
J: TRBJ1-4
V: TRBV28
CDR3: CASRSTGASNEKLFF
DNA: TGTGCCAGCAGATCAACAGGGGCGTCTAATGAAAAACTGTTTTTT

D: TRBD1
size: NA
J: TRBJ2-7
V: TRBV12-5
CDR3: CASGLVQGVRYF
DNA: TGTGCTAGTGGTTTGGTACAGGGGGTACGGTACTTC